The TCR beta chain under discussion was sequenced for a study of Graves' ophthalmopathy and Graves' hyperthyroidism. The TCR beta CDR3 regions underwent amplification from RNA transcripts. Second-round multiplex PCR followed a first-round RT-PCR using HTBI primers. TCRdb re-called the multiplex PCR reads with MiXCR, one entry per CDR3 protein. The sample records 200,000 to 250,000 distinct CDR3 sequences, about 46% being singletons. Isolation of PBMCs was performed using roughly 10 ml of fresh peripheral blood. CDR3 size: 12 residues. V lost 2 bases and J 6 bases, leaving 8 bases between the germline ends. Germline V lookup: CDR1 KGHSH, CDR2 LQKENI. This clonotype was recorded a few times.

The sequence was collected from an adult man with Graves' ophthalmopathy. Source material: peripheral blood. The rearrangement joins TRBV18 to TRBJ2-7; D is possibly TRBD2 (5 bases). This CDR3 reads CASSPEGGEQYF. The CDR3 DNA follows: TGTGCCAGCTCACCAGAGGGTGGCGAGCAGTACTTC.